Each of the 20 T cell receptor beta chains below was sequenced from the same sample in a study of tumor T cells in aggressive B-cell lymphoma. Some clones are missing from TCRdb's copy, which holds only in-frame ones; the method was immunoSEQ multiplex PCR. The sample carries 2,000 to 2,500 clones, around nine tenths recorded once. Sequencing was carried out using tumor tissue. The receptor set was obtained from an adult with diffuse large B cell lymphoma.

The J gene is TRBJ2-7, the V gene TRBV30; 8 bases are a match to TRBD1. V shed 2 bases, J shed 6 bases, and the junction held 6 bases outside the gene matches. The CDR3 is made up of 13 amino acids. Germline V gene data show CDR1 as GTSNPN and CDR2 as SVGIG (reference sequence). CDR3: CAWSSTGGREQYF. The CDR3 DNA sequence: TGTGCCTGGAGTTCAACAGGGGGGCGCGAGCAGTACTTC.

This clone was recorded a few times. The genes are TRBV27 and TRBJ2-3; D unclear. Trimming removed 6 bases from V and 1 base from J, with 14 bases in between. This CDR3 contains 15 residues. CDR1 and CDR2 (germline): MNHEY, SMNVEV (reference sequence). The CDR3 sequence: CASRPGGARTDTQYF. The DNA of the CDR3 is TGTGCCAGCAGGCCCGGCGGTGCGCGCACAGATACGCAGTATTTT.

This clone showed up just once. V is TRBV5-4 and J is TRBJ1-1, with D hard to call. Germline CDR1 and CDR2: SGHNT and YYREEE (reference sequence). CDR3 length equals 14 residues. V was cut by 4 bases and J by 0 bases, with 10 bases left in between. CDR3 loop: CASSLSNMNTEAFF. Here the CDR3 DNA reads TGTGCCAGCAGCCTTAGCAACATGAACACTGAAGCTTTCTTT.

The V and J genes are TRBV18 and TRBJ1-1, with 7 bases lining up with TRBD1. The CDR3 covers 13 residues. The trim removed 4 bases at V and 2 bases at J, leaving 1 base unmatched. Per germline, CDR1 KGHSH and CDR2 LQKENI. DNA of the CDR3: TGTGCCAGCTCACAGGGGGCCAACACTGAAGCTTTCTTT. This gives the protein CASSQGANTEAFF.

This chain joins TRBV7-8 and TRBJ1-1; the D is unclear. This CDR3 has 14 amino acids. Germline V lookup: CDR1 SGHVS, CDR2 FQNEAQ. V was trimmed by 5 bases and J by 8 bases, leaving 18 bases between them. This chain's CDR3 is CASSPSITDDEAFF. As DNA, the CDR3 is TGTGCCAGCAGCCCCTCAATTACAGACGACGAAGCTTTCTTT.

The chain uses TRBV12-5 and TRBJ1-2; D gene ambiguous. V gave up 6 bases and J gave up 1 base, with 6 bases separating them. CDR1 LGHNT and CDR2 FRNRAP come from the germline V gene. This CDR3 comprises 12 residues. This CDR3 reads CASGHSNYGYTF. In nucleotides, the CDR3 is TGTGCTAGTGGGCATAGTAACTATGGCTACACCTTC.

The CDR3 DNA reads TGTGCCACCCCCCTCAGGACTGAAGCTTTCTTT. Translating gives CATPLRTEAFF. The chain combines TRBV19 with TRBJ1-1; D gene ambiguous. The germline V and J ends were trimmed by 10 bases and 5 bases, with 11 bases remaining between them. Germline CDR1 is LNHDA and CDR2 is SQIVND (reference sequence). The CDR3 spans 11 residues.

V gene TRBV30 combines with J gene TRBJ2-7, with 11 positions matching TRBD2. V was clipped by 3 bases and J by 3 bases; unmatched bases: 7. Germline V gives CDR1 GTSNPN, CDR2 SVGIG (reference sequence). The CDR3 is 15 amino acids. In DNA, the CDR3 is TGTGCCTGGAGAGTTAGTAGCGGGAGGGACTACGAGCAGTACTTC. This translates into CAWRVSSGRDYEQYF.

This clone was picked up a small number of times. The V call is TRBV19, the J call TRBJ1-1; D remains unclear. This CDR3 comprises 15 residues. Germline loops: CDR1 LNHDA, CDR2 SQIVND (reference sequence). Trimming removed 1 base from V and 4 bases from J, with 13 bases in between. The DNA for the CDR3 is TGTGCCAGTAGTATAGGGCCCCAGGTGGTCACTGAAGCTTTCTTT. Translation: CASSIGPQVVTEAFF. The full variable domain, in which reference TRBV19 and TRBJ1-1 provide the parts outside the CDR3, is DGGITQSPKYLFRKEGQNVTLSCEQNLNHDAMYWYRQDPGQGLRLIYYSQIVNDFQKGDIAEGYSVSREKKESFPLTVTSAQKNPTAFYLCASSIGPQVVTEAFFGQGTRLTVV.

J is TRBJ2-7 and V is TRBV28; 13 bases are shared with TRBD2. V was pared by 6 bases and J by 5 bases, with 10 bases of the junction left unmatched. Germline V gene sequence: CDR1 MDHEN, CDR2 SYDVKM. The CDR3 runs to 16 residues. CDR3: CASSKARTSGSHEQYF. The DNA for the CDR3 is TGTGCCAGCAGCAAAGCTCGGACTAGCGGGAGTCACGAGCAGTACTTC.

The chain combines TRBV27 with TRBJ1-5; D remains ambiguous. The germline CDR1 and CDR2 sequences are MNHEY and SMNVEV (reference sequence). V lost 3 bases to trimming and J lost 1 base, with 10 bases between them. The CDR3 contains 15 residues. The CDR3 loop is CASSLVFESNQPQHF. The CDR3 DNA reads TGTGCCAGCAGTTTGGTCTTTGAGAGCAATCAGCCCCAGCATTTT.

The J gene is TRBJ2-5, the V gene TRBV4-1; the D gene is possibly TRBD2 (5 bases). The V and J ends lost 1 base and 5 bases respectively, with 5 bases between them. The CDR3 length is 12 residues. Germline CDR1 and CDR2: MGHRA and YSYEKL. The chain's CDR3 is CASSQGGETQYF. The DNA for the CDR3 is TGCGCCAGCAGCCAAGGAGGGGAGACCCAGTACTTC.

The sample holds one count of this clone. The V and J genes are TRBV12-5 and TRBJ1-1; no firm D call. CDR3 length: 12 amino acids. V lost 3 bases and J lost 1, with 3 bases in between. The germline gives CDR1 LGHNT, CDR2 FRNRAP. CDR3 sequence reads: CASGFGNTEAFF. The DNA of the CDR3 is TGTGCTAGTGGTTTCGGGAACACTGAAGCTTTCTTT. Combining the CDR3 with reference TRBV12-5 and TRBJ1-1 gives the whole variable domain DARVTQTPRHKVTEMGQEVTMRCQPILGHNTVFWYRQTMMQGLELLAYFRNRAPLDDSGMPKDRFSAEMPDATLATLKIQPSEPRDSAVYFCASGFGNTEAFFGQGTRLTVV.

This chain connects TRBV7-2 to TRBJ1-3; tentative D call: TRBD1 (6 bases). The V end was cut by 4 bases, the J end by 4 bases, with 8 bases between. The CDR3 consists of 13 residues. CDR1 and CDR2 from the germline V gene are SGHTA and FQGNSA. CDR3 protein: CASSSGEGNTIYF. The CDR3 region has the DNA TGTGCCAGCAGCTCAGGGGAGGGAAACACCATATATTTT.

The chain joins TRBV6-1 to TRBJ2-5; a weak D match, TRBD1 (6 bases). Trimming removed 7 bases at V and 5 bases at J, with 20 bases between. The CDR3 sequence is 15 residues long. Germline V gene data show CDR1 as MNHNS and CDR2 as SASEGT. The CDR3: CASTETGWFDETQYF. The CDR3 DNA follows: TGTGCCAGCACCGAGACAGGATGGTTTGACGAGACCCAGTACTTC.

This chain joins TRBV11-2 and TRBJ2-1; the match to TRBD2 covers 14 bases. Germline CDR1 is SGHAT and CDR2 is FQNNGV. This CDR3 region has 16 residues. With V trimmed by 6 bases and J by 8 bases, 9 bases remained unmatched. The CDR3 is CASRRLAGGHMYEQFF. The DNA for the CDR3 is TGTGCCAGCAGAAGACTAGCGGGGGGGCACATGTATGAGCAGTTCTTC.

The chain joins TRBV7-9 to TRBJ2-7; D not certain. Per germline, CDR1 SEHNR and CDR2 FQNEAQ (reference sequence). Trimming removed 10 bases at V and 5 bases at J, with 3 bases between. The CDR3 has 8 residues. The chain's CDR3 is CAINEQYF. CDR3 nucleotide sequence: TGTGCCATTAACGAGCAGTACTTC.

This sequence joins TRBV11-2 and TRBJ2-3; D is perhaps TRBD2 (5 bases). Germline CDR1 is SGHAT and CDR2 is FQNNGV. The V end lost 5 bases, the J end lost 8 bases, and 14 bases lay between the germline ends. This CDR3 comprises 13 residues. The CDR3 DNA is TGTGCCAGCAGCCCGCCACTAGTTGTTACGCAGTATTTT. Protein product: CASSPPLVVTQYF.

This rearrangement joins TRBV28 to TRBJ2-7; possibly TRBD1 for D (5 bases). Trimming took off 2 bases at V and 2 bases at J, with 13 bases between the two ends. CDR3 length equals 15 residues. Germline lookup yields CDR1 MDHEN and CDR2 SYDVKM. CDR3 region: CASSLGAGPAYEQYF. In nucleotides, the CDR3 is TGTGCCAGCAGTTTAGGGGCAGGGCCCGCCTACGAGCAGTACTTC.

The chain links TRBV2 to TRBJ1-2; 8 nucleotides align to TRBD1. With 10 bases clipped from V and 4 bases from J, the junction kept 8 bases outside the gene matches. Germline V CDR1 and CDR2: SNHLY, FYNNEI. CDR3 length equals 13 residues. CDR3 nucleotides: TGTGCCACCCCATTGACAGGGGTCTATGGCTACACCTTC. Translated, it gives CATPLTGVYGYTF.